These T cell receptor beta chains were read from a single sample in a study of cytomegalovirus exposure and HLA in healthy donors. The method was immunoSEQ multiplex PCR; TCRdb's version includes in-frame clones alone and lacks a portion of them. The repertoire includes approximately 150,000 clones, 65% to 85% of them detected once, and about 1.5% sits in the top ten. What was sequenced was PBMCs. The receptor source for this set is a woman in her late teens or twenties in good health and CMV-seronegative. The CDR3 runs from the conserved cysteine through the conserved F or W. Each record gives: D gene, V gene, J gene, CDR3 protein, CDR3 DNA. A D gene is named only where the DNA matches it firmly.

d_call: .
v_call: TRBV25-1
j_call: TRBJ2-3
cdr3_aa: CASSEETGTDTQYF
cdr3_nt: TGTGCCAGCAGTGAGGAGACAGGCACAGATACGCAGTATTTT

d_call: .
v_call: TRBV9
j_call: TRBJ1-2
cdr3_aa: CASSPNTGFYGYTF
cdr3_nt: TGTGCCAGCAGCCCGAACACAGGGTTCTATGGCTACACCTTC

d_call: .
v_call: TRBV20-1
j_call: TRBJ1-4
cdr3_aa: CSASRNEKLFF
cdr3_nt: TGCAGTGCTAGCCGTAATGAAAAACTGTTTTTT

d_call: .
v_call: TRBV27
j_call: TRBJ1-2
cdr3_aa: CASSFRASRRGYTF
cdr3_nt: TGTGCCAGCAGTTTCCGGGCCTCGAGGAGGGGCTACACCTTC

d_call: TRBD1
v_call: TRBV11-2
j_call: TRBJ1-1
cdr3_aa: CASSYTGGITEAFF
cdr3_nt: TGTGCCAGCAGTTACACAGGGGGCATCACTGAAGCTTTCTTT

d_call: .
v_call: TRBV2
j_call: TRBJ1-3
cdr3_aa: CASSTGGNTGNTIYF
cdr3_nt: TGTGCCAGCAGCACGGGGGGGAATACTGGAAACACCATATATTTT

d_call: TRBD2
v_call: TRBV5-1
j_call: TRBJ2-1
cdr3_aa: CASSLESSGGNEQFF
cdr3_nt: TGCGCCAGCAGCTTGGAGTCTAGCGGGGGCAATGAGCAGTTCTTC

d_call: TRBD2
v_call: TRBV30
j_call: TRBJ2-7
cdr3_aa: CAWRGGLAGVMSHEQYF
cdr3_nt: TGTGCCTGGAGGGGGGGACTAGCGGGAGTGATGAGCCACGAGCAGTACTTC

d_call: TRBD1
v_call: TRBV30
j_call: TRBJ2-1
cdr3_aa: CAWKLQGAVNEQFF
cdr3_nt: TGTGCCTGGAAGTTGCAGGGGGCAGTCAATGAGCAGTTCTTC

d_call: TRBD2
v_call: TRBV5-1
j_call: TRBJ2-1
cdr3_aa: CASNKLPLAGTLRGNEQFF
cdr3_nt: TGCGCCAGCAACAAACTCCCCCTAGCGGGTACACTCCGGGGCAATGAGCAGTTCTTC

d_call: TRBD1
v_call: TRBV18
j_call: TRBJ1-5
cdr3_aa: CASSLLGQGDQPQHF
cdr3_nt: TGTGCCAGCTCACTCCTGGGACAGGGGGATCAGCCCCAGCATTTT